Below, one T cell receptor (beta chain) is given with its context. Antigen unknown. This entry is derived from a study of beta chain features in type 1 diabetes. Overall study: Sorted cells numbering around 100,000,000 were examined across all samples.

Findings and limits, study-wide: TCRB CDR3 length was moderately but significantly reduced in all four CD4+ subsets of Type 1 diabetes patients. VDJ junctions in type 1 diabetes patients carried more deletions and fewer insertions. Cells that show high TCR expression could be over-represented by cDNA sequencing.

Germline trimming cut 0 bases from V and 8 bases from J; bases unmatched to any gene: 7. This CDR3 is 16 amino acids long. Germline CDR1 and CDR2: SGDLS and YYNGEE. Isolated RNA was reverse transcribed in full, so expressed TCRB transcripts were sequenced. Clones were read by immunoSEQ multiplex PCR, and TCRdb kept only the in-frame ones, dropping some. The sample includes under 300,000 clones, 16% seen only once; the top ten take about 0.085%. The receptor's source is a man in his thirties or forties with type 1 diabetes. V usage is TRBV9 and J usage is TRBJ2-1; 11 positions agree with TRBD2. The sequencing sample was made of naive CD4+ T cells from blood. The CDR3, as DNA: TGTGCCAGCAGCGTAGCTACTAGCGGGAGTTTCTATGAGCAGTTCTTC. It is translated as CASSVATSGSFYEQFF.